Listed below are T cell receptor beta chains from one sample, sequenced in a study of untreated major depressive disorder. Method: immunoSEQ multiplex PCR; TCRdb's copy keeps in-frame clones and lacks some. Of roughly 13,000 clones in the sample, roughly 91% were seen once. The sequencing input was CD4+ T cells from PBMCs. The receptors derive from a man aged 25 to 40 with major depressive disorder. Both conserved end residues are part of each CDR3. D genes are given only for firm matches. Not all rows give a size; the values are once, few, many and, for expanded clones, a class.

>once|TRBJ2-5|TRBV5-6|TRBD1
TGTGCCAGCAGTTTCGGACAGGGGACGGAGACCCAGTACTTC
CASSFGQGTETQYF
>NA|TRBJ2-4|TRBV7-8|NA
TGTGCCAGCAGCCCTACACGCACTCTAGCCAAAAACATTCAGTACTTC
CASSPTRTLAKNIQYF
>NA|TRBJ1-2|TRBV29-1|TRBD1
TGCAGCGGGGTAGGGGGCAGTGGCTACACCTTC
CSGVGGSGYTF
>NA|TRBJ2-1|TRBV7-3|TRBD2
TGTGCCAGCAGCTCAGGGACTAGCGGGAGCCGGAATTACAATGAGCAGTTCTTC
CASSSGTSGSRNYNEQFF
>NA|TRBJ2-5|TRBV28|TRBD2
TGTGCCAGCAGAGATCCCGGGGCGGGGGTAGCGGAGACCCAGTACTTC
CASRDPGAGVAETQYF
>NA|TRBJ2-7|TRBV28|TRBD2
TGTGCCAGCAGTTTATCCCCGGGGGGTACCCCCTACGAGCAGTACTTC
CASSLSPGGTPYEQYF
>NA|TRBJ2-3|TRBV19|TRBD2
TGTGCCAGTAGTATAGTTACGTCTAGCGGGGTCACAGATACGCAGTATTTT
CASSIVTSSGVTDTQYF
>NA|TRBJ2-1|TRBV10-1|TRBD2
TGCGCCAGCAGCCGGGGGGGAGGCAAAATGTTCTTC
CASSRGGGKMFF
>NA|TRBJ2-1|TRBV5-1|TRBD2
TGCGCCAGCACACTAGCGGGGGCTTACAATGAGCAGTTCTTC
CASTLAGAYNEQFF
>NA|TRBJ2-2|TRBV7-9|TRBD2
TGTGCCAGCAGCCGCCGACTAGCGGTGAACACCGGGGAGCTGTTTTTT
CASSRRLAVNTGELFF
>NA|TRBJ2-7|TRBV2|TRBD2
TGTGCCAGCAGGGGGACTAGGACAGACTACGAGCAGTACTTC
CASRGTRTDYEQYF
>NA|TRBJ1-1|TRBV29-1|NA
TGCAGCGTTGGAGAGGGCAGGAACACTGAAGCTTTCTTT
CSVGEGRNTEAFF
>NA|TRBJ2-3|TRBV5-4|NA
TGTGCCAGCAGCTCCCGGGATAGCACAGATACGCAGTATTTT
CASSSRDSTDTQYF